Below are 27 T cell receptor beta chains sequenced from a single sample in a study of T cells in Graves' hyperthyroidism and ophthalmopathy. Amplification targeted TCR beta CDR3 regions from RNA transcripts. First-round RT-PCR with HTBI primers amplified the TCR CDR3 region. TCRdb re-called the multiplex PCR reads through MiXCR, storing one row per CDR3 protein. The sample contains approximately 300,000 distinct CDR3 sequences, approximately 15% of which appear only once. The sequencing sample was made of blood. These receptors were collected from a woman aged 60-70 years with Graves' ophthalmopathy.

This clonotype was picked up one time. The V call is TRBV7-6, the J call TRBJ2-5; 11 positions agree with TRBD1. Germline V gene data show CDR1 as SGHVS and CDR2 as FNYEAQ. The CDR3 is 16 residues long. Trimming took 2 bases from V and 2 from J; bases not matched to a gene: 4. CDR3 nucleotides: TGTGCCAGCAGCTTAACGGGACAGGGGGGACAAGAGACCCAGTACTTC. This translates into CASSLTGQGGQETQYF.

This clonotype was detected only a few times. CDR3 in DNA: TGCAGTGCTGTGGGGGAATTGAACTATGGCTACACCTTC. Encoded protein: CSAVGELNYGYTF. The chain recombines TRBV20-1 with TRBJ1-2, with D perhaps TRBD1 (5 bases). Germline CDR1 DFQATT, CDR2 SNEGSKA (reference sequence). The V gene lost 5 bases and the J gene lost 2 bases, with 12 bases spanning the gap. The CDR3 extends over 13 amino acids.

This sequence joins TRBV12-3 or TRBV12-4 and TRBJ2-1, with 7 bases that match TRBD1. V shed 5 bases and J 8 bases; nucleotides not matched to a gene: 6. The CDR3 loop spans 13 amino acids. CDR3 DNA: TGTGCCAGCAGTCCGCAGGGGGAGTATGAGCAGTTCTTC. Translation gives CASSPQGEYEQFF.

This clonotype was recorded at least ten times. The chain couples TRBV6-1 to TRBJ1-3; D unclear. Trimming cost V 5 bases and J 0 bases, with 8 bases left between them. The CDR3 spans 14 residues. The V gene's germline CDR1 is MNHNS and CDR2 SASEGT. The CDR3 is CASSYMSSGNTIYF. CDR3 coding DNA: TGTGCCAGCAGTTACATGAGCTCTGGAAACACCATATATTTT.

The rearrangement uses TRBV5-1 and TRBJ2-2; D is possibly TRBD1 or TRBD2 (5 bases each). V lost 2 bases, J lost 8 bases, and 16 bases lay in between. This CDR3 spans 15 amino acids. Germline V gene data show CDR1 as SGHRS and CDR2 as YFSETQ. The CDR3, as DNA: TGCGCCAGCAGCTTTGACGGGGACCCGGGAGGGGAGCTGTTTTTT. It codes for CASSFDGDPGGELFF.

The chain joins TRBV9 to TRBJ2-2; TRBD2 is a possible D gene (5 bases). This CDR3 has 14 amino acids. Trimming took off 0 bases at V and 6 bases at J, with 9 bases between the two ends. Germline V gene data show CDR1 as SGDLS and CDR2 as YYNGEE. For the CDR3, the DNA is TGTGCCAGCAGCGTAGCTACTAGTCCCGGGGAGCTGTTTTTT. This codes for CASSVATSPGELFF.

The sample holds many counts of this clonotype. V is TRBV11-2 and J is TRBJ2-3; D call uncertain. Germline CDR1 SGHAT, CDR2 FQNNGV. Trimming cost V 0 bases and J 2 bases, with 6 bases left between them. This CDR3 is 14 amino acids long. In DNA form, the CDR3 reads TGTGCCAGCAGCTTAGATTTCAACACAGATACGCAGTATTTT. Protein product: CASSLDFNTDTQYF. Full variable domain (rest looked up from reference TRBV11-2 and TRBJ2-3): EAGVAQSPRYKIIEKRQSVAFWCNPISGHATLYWYQQILGQGPKLLIQFQNNGVVDDSQLPKDRFSAERLKGVDSTLKIQPAKLEDSAVYLCASSLDFNTDTQYFGPGTRLTVL.

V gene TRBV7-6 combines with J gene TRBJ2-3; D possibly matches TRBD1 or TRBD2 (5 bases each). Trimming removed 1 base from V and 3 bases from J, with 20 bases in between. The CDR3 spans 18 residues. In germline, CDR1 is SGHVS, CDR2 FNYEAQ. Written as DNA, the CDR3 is TGTGCCAGCAGCTTAGTAGGGCCTTGGGACCTAAAAACAGATACGCAGTATTTT. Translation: CASSLVGPWDLKTDTQYF.

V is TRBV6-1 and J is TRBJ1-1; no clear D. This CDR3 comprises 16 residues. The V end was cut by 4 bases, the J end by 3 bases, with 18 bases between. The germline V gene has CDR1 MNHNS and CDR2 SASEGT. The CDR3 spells CASSVGGEVRDTEAFF. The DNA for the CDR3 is TGTGCCAGCAGTGTGGGTGGCGAGGTCCGGGACACTGAAGCTTTCTTT.

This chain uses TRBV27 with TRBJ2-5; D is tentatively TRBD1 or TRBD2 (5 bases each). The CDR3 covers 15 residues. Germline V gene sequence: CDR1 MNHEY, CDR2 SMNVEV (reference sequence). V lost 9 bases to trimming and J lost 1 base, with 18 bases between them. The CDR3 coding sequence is TGTGCCAGTACCTACTCGGGGCAGCGCCAAGAGACCCAGTACTTC. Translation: CASTYSGQRQETQYF.

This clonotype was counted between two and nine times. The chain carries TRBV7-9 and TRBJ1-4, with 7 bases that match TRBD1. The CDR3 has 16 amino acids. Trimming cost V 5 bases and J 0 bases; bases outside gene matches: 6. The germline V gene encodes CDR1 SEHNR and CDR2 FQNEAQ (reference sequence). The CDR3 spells CASSPPQGATNEKLFF. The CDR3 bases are TGTGCCAGCAGCCCCCCCCAGGGGGCAACTAATGAAAAACTGTTTTTT.

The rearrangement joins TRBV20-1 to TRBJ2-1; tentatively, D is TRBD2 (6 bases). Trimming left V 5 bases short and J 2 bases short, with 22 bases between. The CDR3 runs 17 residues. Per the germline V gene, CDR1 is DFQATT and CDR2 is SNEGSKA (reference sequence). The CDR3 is CSAGALTSSSPYNEQFF. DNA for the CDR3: TGCAGTGCTGGAGCCCTAACTAGCTCATCCCCCTACAATGAGCAGTTCTTC.

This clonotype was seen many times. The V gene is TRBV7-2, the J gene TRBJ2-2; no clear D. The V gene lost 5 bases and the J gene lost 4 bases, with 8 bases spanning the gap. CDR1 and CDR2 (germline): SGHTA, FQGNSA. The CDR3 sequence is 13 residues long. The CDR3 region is CASSPMITGELFF. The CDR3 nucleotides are TGTGCCAGCAGCCCCATGATCACCGGGGAGCTGTTTTTT.

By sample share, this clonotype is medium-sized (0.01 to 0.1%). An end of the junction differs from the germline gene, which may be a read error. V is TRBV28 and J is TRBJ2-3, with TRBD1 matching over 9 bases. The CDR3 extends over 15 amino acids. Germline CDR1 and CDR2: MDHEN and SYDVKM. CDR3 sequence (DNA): TGTGCCAGCAATTTACAGGGGGCATCCACAGATACGCAGTATTTT. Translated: CASNLQGASTDTQYF.

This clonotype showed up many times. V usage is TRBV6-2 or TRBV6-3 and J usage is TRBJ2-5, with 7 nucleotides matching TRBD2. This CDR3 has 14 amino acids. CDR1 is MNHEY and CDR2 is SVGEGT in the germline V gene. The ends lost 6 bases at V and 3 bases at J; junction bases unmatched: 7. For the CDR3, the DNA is TGTGCCAGCAGCCCCCTGGGGGGGGAAGAGACCCAGTACTTC. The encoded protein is CASSPLGGEETQYF.

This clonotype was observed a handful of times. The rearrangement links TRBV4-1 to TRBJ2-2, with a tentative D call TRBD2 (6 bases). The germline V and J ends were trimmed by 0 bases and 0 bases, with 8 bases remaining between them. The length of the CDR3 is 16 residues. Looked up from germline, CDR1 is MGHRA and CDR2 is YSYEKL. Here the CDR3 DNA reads TGCGCCAGCAGCCAAGATAGCGGAGCGAACACCGGGGAGCTGTTTTTT. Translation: CASSQDSGANTGELFF.

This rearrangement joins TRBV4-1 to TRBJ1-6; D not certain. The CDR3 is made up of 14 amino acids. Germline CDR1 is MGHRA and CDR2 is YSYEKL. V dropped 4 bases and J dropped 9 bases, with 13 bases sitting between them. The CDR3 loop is CASSPERSGSPLHF. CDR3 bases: TGCGCCAGCAGCCCAGAGCGATCGGGTTCACCCCTCCACTTT.

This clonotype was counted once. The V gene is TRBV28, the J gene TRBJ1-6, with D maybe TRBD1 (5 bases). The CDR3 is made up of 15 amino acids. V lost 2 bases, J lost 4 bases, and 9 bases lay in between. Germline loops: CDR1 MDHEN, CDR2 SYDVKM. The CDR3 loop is CASSLPRTYNSPLHF. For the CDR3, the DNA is TGTGCCAGCAGTTTACCCAGGACATATAATTCACCCCTCCACTTT.

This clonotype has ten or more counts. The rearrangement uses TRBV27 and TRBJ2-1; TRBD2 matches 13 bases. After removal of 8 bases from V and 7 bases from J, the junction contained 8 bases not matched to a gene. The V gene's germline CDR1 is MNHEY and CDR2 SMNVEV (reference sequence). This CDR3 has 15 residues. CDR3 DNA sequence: TGTGCCAGCGGAACCGGGACTAGCGGGGTTAATGAGCAGTTCTTC. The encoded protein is CASGTGTSGVNEQFF.

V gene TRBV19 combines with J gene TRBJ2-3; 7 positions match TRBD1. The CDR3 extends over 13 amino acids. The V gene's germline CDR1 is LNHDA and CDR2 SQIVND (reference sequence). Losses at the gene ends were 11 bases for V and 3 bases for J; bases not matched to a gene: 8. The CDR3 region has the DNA TGTGCCTCCATCGACAGGGTAACAGATACGCAGTATTTT. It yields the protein CASIDRVTDTQYF.

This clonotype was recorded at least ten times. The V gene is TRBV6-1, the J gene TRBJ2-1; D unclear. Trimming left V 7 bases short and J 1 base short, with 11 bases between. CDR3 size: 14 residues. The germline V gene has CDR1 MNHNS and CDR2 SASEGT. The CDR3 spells CASTVRASYNEQFF. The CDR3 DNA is TGTGCCAGCACGGTCAGAGCATCCTACAATGAGCAGTTCTTC.

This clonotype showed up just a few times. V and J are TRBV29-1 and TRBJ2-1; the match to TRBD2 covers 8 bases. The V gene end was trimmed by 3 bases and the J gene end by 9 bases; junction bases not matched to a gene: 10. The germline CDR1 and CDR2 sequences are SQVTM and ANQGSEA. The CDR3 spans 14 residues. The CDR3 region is CSVDGGLEAGEQFF. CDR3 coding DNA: TGCAGCGTTGATGGGGGACTAGAGGCGGGTGAGCAGTTCTTC.

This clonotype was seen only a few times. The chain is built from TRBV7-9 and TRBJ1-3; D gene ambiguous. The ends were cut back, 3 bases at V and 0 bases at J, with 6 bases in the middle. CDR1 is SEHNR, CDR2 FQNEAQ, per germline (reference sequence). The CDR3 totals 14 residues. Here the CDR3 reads CASSLGSSGNTIYF. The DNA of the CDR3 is TGTGCCAGCAGCTTGGGCAGCTCTGGAAACACCATATATTTT.

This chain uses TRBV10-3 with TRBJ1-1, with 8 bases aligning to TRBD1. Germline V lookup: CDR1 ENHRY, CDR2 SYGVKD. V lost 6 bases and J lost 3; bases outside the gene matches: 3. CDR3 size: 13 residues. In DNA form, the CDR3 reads TGTGCCATCAGCTACAGGGGGGACACTGAAGCTTTCTTT. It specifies CAISYRGDTEAFF.

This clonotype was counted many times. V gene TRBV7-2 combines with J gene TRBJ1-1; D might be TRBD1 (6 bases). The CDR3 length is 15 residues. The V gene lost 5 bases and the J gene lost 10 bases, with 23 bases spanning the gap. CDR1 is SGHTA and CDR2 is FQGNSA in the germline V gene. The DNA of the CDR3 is TGTGCCAGCAGCCTCACCAAGACAGGCCGAGGAGGAGCTTTCTTT. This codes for CASSLTKTGRGGAFF.

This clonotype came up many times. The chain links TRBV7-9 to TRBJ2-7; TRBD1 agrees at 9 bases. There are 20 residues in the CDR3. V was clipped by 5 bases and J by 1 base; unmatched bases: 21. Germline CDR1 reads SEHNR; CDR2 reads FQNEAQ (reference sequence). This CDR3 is CASSPHDLGQGHPTSYEQYF. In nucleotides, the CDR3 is TGTGCCAGCAGCCCCCACGATCTCGGACAGGGGCACCCAACTTCCTACGAGCAGTACTTC.

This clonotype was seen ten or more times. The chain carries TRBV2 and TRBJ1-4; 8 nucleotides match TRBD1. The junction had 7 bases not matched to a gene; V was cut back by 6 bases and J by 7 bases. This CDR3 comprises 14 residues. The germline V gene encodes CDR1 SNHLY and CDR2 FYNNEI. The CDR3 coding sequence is TGTGCCAGCAGACAAGGGACAGGTTTTGAAAAACTGTTTTTT. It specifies CASRQGTGFEKLFF.